Here is one TCR beta chain with its context. This sample stems from a study of blood T cell repertoires in COVID-19. Overall study context: T cells, B-cell-depleted T cells, or PBMCs supplied cDNA or gDNA.

TCRdb keeps only in-frame clones here, not all; method: immunoSEQ multiplex PCR. The repertoire has approximately 150,000 clones, about 83% of them found once; the top ten carry approximately 3.6%. The germline V gene encodes CDR1 SQVTM and CDR2 ANQGSEA. This CDR3 region has 15 residues. V was trimmed by 4 bases and J by 0 bases, leaving 12 bases between them. The TCR was taken from a woman between 50 and 59 years old with acute COVID-19. Sequencing was done on a sample of PBMCs or T cells enriched from blood (not recorded which). The J gene is TRBJ2-2, the V gene TRBV29-1; D might be TRBD2 (5 bases). CDR3 region: CSVAGGDTNTGELFF. The CDR3 region has the DNA TGCAGCGTTGCAGGAGGAGACACGAACACCGGGGAGCTGTTTTTT.